The entry below gives a single T cell receptor (beta chain) sequence along with its context. The method was immunoSEQ multiplex PCR; TCRdb's version includes in-frame clones alone and lacks a portion of them. The table shows tens of thousands of clones, with roughly 93% occurring only once. CDR1 and CDR2 from the germline V gene are LGHNA and YNFKEQ. V lost 0 bases and J lost 6; bases outside the gene matches: 4. This CDR3 is 15 amino acids long. These data are taken from a study of cytomegalovirus exposure and HLA in healthy donors. Donors came from a validation cohort of over a hundred subjects, distinct from the first 666-subject cohort.

Sequenced material: PBMCs. This chain joins TRBV4-2 and TRBJ2-1; 8 bases match TRBD2. The sequence was obtained from a woman aged 25-40 years in good health and CMV-seronegative. The CDR3 spells CASSQDWLAGNEQFF. In nucleotides, the CDR3 is TGTGCCAGCAGCCAAGATTGGCTAGCGGGCAATGAGCAGTTCTTC.